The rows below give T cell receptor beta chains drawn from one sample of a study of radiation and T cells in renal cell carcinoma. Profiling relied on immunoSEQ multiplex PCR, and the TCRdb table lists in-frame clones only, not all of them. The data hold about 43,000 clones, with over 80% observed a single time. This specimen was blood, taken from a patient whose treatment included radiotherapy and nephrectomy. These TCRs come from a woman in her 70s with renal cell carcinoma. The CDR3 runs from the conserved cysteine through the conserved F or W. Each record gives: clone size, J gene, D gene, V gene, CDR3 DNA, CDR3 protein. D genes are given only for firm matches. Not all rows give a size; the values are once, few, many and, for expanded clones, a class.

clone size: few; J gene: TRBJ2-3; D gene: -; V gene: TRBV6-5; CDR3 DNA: TGTGCCAGCAGTCGTCCGGGATCCACGCAGTATTTT; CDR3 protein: CASSRPGSTQYF
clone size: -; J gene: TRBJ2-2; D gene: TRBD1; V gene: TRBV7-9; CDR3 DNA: TGTGCCAGCAGCAACAGGGGGCGAACCGGGGAGCTGTTTTTT; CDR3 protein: CASSNRGRTGELFF
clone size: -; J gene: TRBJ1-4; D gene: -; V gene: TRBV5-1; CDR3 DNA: TGCGCCAGCAGCTTGGCGGGCCAATCTAATGAAAAACTGTTTTTT; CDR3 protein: CASSLAGQSNEKLFF
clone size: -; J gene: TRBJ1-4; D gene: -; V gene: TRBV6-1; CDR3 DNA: TGTGCCAGCAGCGACGTGGGGGGGAGGGAAAAACTGTTTTTT; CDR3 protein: CASSDVGGREKLFF
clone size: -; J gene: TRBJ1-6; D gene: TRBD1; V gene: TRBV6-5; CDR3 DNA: TGTGCCAGCAGTTCTAACCGGGACAGGGGCGCCCACTTT; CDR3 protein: CASSSNRDRGAHF
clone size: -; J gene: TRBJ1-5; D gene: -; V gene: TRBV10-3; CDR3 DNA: TGTGCCATCAGTGGGCAGTGGGATCAGCCCCAGCATTTT; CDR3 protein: CAISGQWDQPQHF
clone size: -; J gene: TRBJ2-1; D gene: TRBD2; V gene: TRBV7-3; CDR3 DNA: TGTGCCAGCAGCTCAGGACTAGCGGGGATAAGCTCCTACAATGAGCAGTTCTTC; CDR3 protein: CASSSGLAGISSYNEQFF
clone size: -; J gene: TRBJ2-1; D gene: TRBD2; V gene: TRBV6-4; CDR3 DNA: TGTGCCAGCAGTGGACTAGCGGGAGGTCATGAGCAGTTCTTC; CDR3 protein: CASSGLAGGHEQFF
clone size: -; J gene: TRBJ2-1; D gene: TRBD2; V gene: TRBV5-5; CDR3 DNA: TGTGCCAGCAGCCCCGGGACTAGCGGGAGACGGGAGCAGTTCTTC; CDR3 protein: CASSPGTSGRREQFF
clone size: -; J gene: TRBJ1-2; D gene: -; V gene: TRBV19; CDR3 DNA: TGTGCCAGTACTCAAGGGGGGGGACACGGACGATATGGCTACACCTTC; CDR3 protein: CASTQGGGHGRYGYTF
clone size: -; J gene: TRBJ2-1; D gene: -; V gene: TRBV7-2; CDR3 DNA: TGTGCCAGCAGCCAGACTCCAATGAGCTCCTACAATGAGCAGTTCTTC; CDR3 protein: CASSQTPMSSYNEQFF
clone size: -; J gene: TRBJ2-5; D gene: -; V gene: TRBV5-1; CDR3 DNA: TGCGCCAGCAGCTACATGCCCCCACAAGAGACCCAGTACTTC; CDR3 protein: CASSYMPPQETQYF
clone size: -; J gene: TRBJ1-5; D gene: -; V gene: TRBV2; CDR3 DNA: TGTGCCAGCAGTGAATGGGGCCAGGGGCCTAGCAATCAGCCCCAGCATTTT; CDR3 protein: CASSEWGQGPSNQPQHF